This TCR beta chain was captured by sequencing in a study of technical replicates of blood from a few donors. Germline V CDR1 and CDR2: SGDLS, YYNGEE. V lost 4 bases and J lost 0; bases outside the gene matches: 4. The CDR3 covers 14 residues. Sequencing used immunoSEQ multiplex PCR; TCRdb keeps in-frame clones, though not all of them. The sample holds over 60,000 clones, over 85% seen once. The chain carries TRBV9 and TRBJ2-7, with 7 bases matching TRBD1. This sequence originates from a human donor in good health. Some clones in this sample may be carry-over from other donors' samples. The sequencing sample was made of PBMCs. The CDR3 sequence: CASSKQGTSYEQYF. In DNA form, the CDR3 reads TGTGCCAGCAGCAAACAGGGGACCTCCTACGAGCAGTACTTC.